The sequence of this T cell receptor (beta chain) was determined in a study of T-cell memory formation after mild COVID-19. 5'RACE with constant-segment primers built TCRalpha and TCRbeta cDNA libraries with UMIs. TCRdb recomputed calls from the 5' RACE reads with MiXCR, one row per CDR3 protein. In the table there are 300,000 to 350,000 distinct CDR3 sequences, roughly 13% of which are singletons. Details on this clonotype: Antigen unknown.

With 2 bases removed from V and 10 bases from J, the gap between germline ends came to 12 bases. CDR1 is SEHNR, CDR2 FQNEAQ, per germline (reference sequence). The CDR3 loop spans 14 amino acids. Study findings and constraints: The study found balanced CD4/CD8 in clones contracting day 15 to 85 and a CD4+ lean in later expanders.

The origin of this receptor is a man between 18 and 35 years old who had mild COVID-19 (a few samples of this study predate the infection). Cell type and time point are not known. The material sequenced was PBMCs or a T cell subset sorted from them (not recorded which). V is TRBV7-9 and J is TRBJ1-6; D is perhaps TRBD1 (6 bases). DNA of the CDR3: TGTGCCAGCAGCTTATCAGGGGTTGGGTCACCCCTCCACTTT. As protein: CASSLSGVGSPLHF.